These 23 T cell receptor beta chains came from one sample sequenced in a study of OX40 agonist ivuxolimab in advanced cancers. Library method: the immunoSEQ multiplex PCR assay. TCRdb limited this immuneACCESS table to in-frame rearrangements with V and J called. A share of clones is missing; checked studies link under half to unresolved V genes, and the rest is unexplained. The sample records fewer than 45,000 clones, just under 75% of which are singletons. Approximately 18% of the sample is in the top ten clones. The sequencing used CD4+ or CD8+ T cells sorted from blood, collected in a trial of the OX40 agonist ivuxolimab. These receptors all come from an adult with an advanced solid tumor such as melanoma, head and neck, liver or kidney cancer.

The CDR3 DNA reads as TGTGCCAGTAGTGCAGGGGGGCCTGGAGATACGCAGTATTTT. It yields the protein CASSAGGPGDTQYF. This rearrangement joins TRBV19 to TRBJ2-3; maybe TRBD1 (7 bases). CDR3 length: 14 amino acids. Per germline, CDR1 LNHDA and CDR2 SQIVND (reference sequence). Trimming took off 5 bases at V and 5 bases at J, with 14 bases between the two ends.

This clone showed up just once. The chain carries TRBV6-1 and TRBJ1-1, with D possibly TRBD1 on 5 matching bases. V was clipped by 3 bases and J by 5 bases, with 10 bases between them. Looked up from germline, CDR1 is MNHNS and CDR2 is SASEGT. This CDR3 region has 13 residues. DNA of the CDR3: TGTGCCAGCAGTGAGCGGGAGGGGACTGAAGCTTTCTTT. This encodes CASSEREGTEAFF.

The chain is built from TRBV6-6 and TRBJ2-1; no firm D call. Germline values: CDR1 MNHNY, CDR2 SVGAGI (reference sequence). V was trimmed by 8 bases and J by 5 bases, leaving 7 bases between them. The CDR3 runs 11 residues. In DNA, the CDR3 is TGTGCCAGCCAGAGTAACAATGAGCAGTTCTTC. This gives the protein CASQSNNEQFF.

The chain is built from TRBV7-9 and TRBJ1-1; the match to TRBD1 covers 7 bases. J lost 5 bases, V lost 2 bases, and 8 bases had no gene match. This CDR3 region has 15 residues. The germline gives CDR1 SEHNR, CDR2 FQNEAQ (reference sequence). The CDR3 reads CASSLSGQGGTEAFF. CDR3 sequence (DNA): TGTGCCAGCAGCTTATCTGGGCAGGGGGGAACTGAAGCTTTCTTT.

The V gene is TRBV27, the J gene TRBJ2-7; D gene unclear. This CDR3 comprises 11 residues. Deletions cut 4 bases from V and 3 bases from J, with 4 bases between. From germline, CDR1 is MNHEY and CDR2 SMNVEV (reference sequence). As DNA, the CDR3 is TGTGCCAGCAGTTGGTGCTACGAGCAGTACTTC. This translates into CASSWCYEQYF.

This clone was picked up a small number of times. J is TRBJ2-1 and V is TRBV12-5; 9 bases map to TRBD2. Germline trimming cut 7 bases from V and 6 bases from J; bases unmatched to any gene: 10. CDR1 and CDR2 (germline): LGHNT, FRNRAP. This CDR3 is built from 15 residues. The CDR3 DNA is TGTGCTAGTGCCCTTTTAGCGGGGGTCGTCAATGAGCAGTTCTTC. It translates to CASALLAGVVNEQFF.

The chain carries TRBV10-3 and TRBJ1-5; D is uncertain. Germline values: CDR1 ENHRY, CDR2 SYGVKD. V dropped 5 bases and J dropped 4 bases, with 9 bases sitting between them. The CDR3 loop spans 13 amino acids. The CDR3 spells CAISPDGNQPQHF. CDR3 in DNA: TGTGCCATCAGTCCGGACGGAAATCAGCCCCAGCATTTT.

The chain carries TRBV11-3 and TRBJ1-1; the D gene is possibly TRBD1 (5 bases). V was cut by 2 bases and J by 3 bases, with 7 bases left in between. Germline CDR1 SGHNT, CDR2 YENEEA. The CDR3 has 13 residues. The CDR3 region has the DNA TGTGCCAGCAGCTTATTCAGGGACACTGAAGCTTTCTTT. It specifies CASSLFRDTEAFF.

This clone was detected only a few times. CDR3 loop: CASSEVLGGPTGELFF. The CDR3 bases are TGTGCCAGCAGCGAGGTCCTGGGGGGGCCCACCGGGGAGCTGTTTTTT. The genes are TRBV9 and TRBJ2-2, with a weak D call TRBD2 (7 bases). Between the trimmed V and J ends, which lost 3 bases and 4 bases, there was a span of 16 bases. Germline CDR1 and CDR2: SGDLS and YYNGEE. The CDR3 contains 16 residues. Drawing the rest from reference TRBV9 and TRBJ2-2, the complete variable domain is DSGVTQTPKHLITATGQRVTLRCSPRSGDLSVYWYQQSLDQGLQFLIQYYNGEERAKGNILERFSAQQFPDLHSELNLSSLELGDSALYFCASSEVLGGPTGELFFGEGSRLTVL.

This clone turned up a few times. J is TRBJ2-7 and V is TRBV11-2, with TRBD1 as a possible D gene (5 bases). This CDR3 contains 13 residues. The germline CDR1 and CDR2 sequences are SGHAT and FQNNGV. V was clipped by 5 bases and J by 2 bases, with 10 bases between them. CDR3 sequence reads: CASSNKQAYEQYV. As DNA, the CDR3 is TGTGCCAGCAGCAATAAACAGGCCTACGAGCAGTACGTC.

V usage is TRBV6-5 and J usage is TRBJ1-2; D is perhaps TRBD1 (6 bases). The CDR3 has 15 residues. Between the trimmed V and J ends, which lost 5 bases and 1 base, there was a span of 14 bases. Germline lookup yields CDR1 MNHEY and CDR2 SVGAGI. This chain's CDR3 is CASSRTGTINYGYTF. As DNA, the CDR3 is TGTGCCAGCAGTCGGACCGGGACAATTAACTATGGCTACACCTTC.

V is TRBV30 and J is TRBJ1-2; D call uncertain. Germline values: CDR1 GTSNPN, CDR2 SVGIG (reference sequence). V lost 1 base and J 4 bases, leaving 7 bases between the germline ends. The CDR3 has 12 amino acids. This chain's CDR3 is CAWSAAGYGYTF. The CDR3 DNA reads as TGTGCCTGGAGTGCCGCTGGCTATGGCTACACCTTC.

The chain couples TRBV19 to TRBJ2-5; D might be TRBD1 (5 bases). V lost 3 bases to trimming and J lost 5 bases, with 10 bases between them. CDR1 LNHDA and CDR2 SQIVND come from the germline V gene (reference sequence). The CDR3 is made up of 13 amino acids. The DNA for the CDR3 is TGTGCCAGTAGTATGTTTCAGGGCGAGACCCAGTACTTC. Translating it yields CASSMFQGETQYF.

This clone showed up just a few times. The J gene is TRBJ1-1, the V gene TRBV7-2; the match to TRBD1 covers 10 bases. V lost 4 bases, J lost 0 bases, and 2 bases stayed unmatched. Germline V lookup: CDR1 SGHTA, CDR2 FQGNSA. The CDR3 contains 15 residues. In nucleotides, the CDR3 is TGTGCCAGCAGCTGGACAGGGGGTGTGAACACTGAAGCTTTCTTT. Its protein is CASSWTGGVNTEAFF.

The chain couples TRBV9 to TRBJ1-2; 8 bases are shared with TRBD1. CDR1 and CDR2 from the germline V gene are SGDLS and YYNGEE. The CDR3 has 15 amino acids. V gave up 0 bases and J gave up 3 bases; unmatched junction bases: 4. CDR3 in DNA: TGTGCCAGCAGCGTAGCAGGGGGCGCGGACTATGGCTACACCTTC. This encodes CASSVAGGADYGYTF.

The table lists this clone with a count of one. The chain uses TRBV5-5 and TRBJ1-2, with a possible D match to TRBD1 (5 bases). The CDR3 totals 14 residues. CDR1 is SGHKS and CDR2 is YYEKEE in the germline V gene (reference sequence). Trimming took 3 bases from V and 4 from J, leaving 13 bases between them. CDR3 DNA sequence: TGTGCCAGCAGCTCGCCTACAGGCGTCTATGGCTACACCTTC. This sequence encodes CASSSPTGVYGYTF.

The CDR3: CASSQVGGNEKLFF. CDR3 coding DNA: TGCGCCAGCAGCCAAGTGGGGGGAAATGAAAAACTGTTTTTT. V and J are TRBV4-1 and TRBJ1-4; the D gene is possibly TRBD1 (5 bases). Germline CDR1 reads MGHRA; CDR2 reads YSYEKL. V was clipped by 1 base and J by 5 bases, with 8 bases between them. This CDR3 contains 14 residues.

The chain combines TRBV7-3 with TRBJ1-3; D is ambiguous. Germline lookup yields CDR1 SGHTA and CDR2 FQGTGA. Deletions cut 0 bases from V and 0 bases from J, with 6 bases between. The CDR3 sequence is 15 residues long. The CDR3 DNA sequence: TGTGCCAGCAGCTTAACCACTTACTCTGGAAACACCATATATTTT. This sequence encodes CASSLTTYSGNTIYF.

The chain couples TRBV9 to TRBJ1-2, with 9 positions matching TRBD1. The CDR3 has 13 residues. With V trimmed by 3 bases and J by 4 bases, 1 base remained unmatched. Germline CDR1 SGDLS, CDR2 YYNGEE. The CDR3 protein is CASSGQGGYGYTF. The CDR3 DNA reads as TGTGCCAGCAGCGGACAGGGGGGCTATGGCTACACCTTC.

The chain is built from TRBV7-2 and TRBJ2-3, with TRBD1 matching 7 bases. The junction had 5 bases not matched to a gene; V was cut back by 5 bases and J by 0 bases. The CDR3 length is 15 residues. The germline V gene encodes CDR1 SGHTA and CDR2 FQGNSA. The CDR3: CASSQQGTSTDTQYF. The CDR3, as DNA: TGTGCCAGCAGCCAACAGGGGACCAGCACAGATACGCAGTATTTT.

This chain links TRBV9 with TRBJ2-2; 15 bases align to TRBD2. V lost 6 bases to trimming and J lost 1 base; unmatched junction nucleotides: 10. The CDR3 contains 19 residues. Germline CDR1 is SGDLS and CDR2 is YYNGEE. The CDR3 nucleotides are TGTGCCAGCACCCAACCCCGGGGACTAGCGGGGGGGAACACCGGGGAGCTGTTTTTT. Translating gives CASTQPRGLAGGNTGELFF.

This clone was detected a few times. The rearrangement uses TRBV5-1 and TRBJ1-2; possible D gene TRBD1, 5 bases. The CDR3 runs to 12 residues. Germline assignment: CDR1 SGHRS and CDR2 YFSETQ. V lost 3 bases to trimming and J lost 6 bases, with 9 bases between them. The CDR3 bases are TGCGCCAGCAGCTCCGGGGCCGATGGCTACACCTTC. Amino acids: CASSSGADGYTF. The complete variable domain, with remaining parts taken from reference TRBV5-1 and TRBJ1-2, reads KAGVTQTPRYLIKTRGQQVTLSCSPISGHRSVSWYQQTPGQGLQFLFEYFSETQRNKGNFPGRFSGRQFSNSRSEMNVSTLELGDSALYLCASSSGADGYTFGSGTRLTVV.

The V call is TRBV10-2, the J call TRBJ1-1, with a weak D call TRBD1 (5 bases). Germline lookup yields CDR1 WSHSY and CDR2 SAAADI. This CDR3 contains 13 residues. V gave up 2 bases and J gave up 6 bases, with 10 bases separating them. The CDR3 coding sequence is TGCGCCAGCAGTGAGACCGGGGGGGCTGAAGCTTTCTTT. Translated, it gives CASSETGGAEAFF.